This TCR beta chain was captured in a study of blood T cell repertoires in COVID-19. Here immunoSEQ multiplex PCR was the method, and the copy in TCRdb shows in-frame clones only, minus some. The sample lists about 200,000 clones; 88% were seen once. V dropped 3 bases and J dropped 5; count of bases not matched to a gene: 7. Germline CDR1 and CDR2: SGHNT and YYREEE (reference sequence). The CDR3 extends over 15 amino acids. The sample comprised peripheral blood. This TCR was sampled from a young man with active or convalescent COVID-19. The J gene is TRBJ1-1, the V gene TRBV5-4, with 10 bases fitting TRBD1. The chain's CDR3 is CASSSGQGSRTEAFF. The CDR3 DNA is TGTGCCAGCAGCTCGGGACAGGGGAGTAGGACTGAAGCTTTCTTT.